These T cell receptor beta chains were read from a single sample in a study of T cell responses to AZD1222 COVID-19 vaccine. Sequencing used immunoSEQ multiplex PCR; TCRdb keeps in-frame clones, though not all of them. The table records approximately 110,000 clones, approximately 86% of them present only once. The sequenced sample was peripheral blood, obtained on day 0 of AZD1222 vaccination. Receptors were obtained from an adult in good health. Each CDR3 is given with its conserved first and last residue. The D gene is left open where the match is weak. Clone size appears in some rows only: once, few, many, or a class for an expanded clone.

abundance	v_gene	d_gene	j_gene	CDR3nt	CDR3aa
.	TRBV2	TRBD1	TRBJ2-7	TGTGCCAGCACCCTGGGACAGGGGAGGTACGAGCAGTACTTC	CASTLGQGRYEQYF
.	TRBV29-1	.	TRBJ1-2	TGCAGCGCATTCCACACGGGGGCCTTCTATGGCTACACCTTC	CSAFHTGAFYGYTF
.	TRBV6-2/TRBV6-3	.	TRBJ2-1	TGTGCCAGCAGTTACTCGGGAACGGCAGGGGCCTACAATGAGCAGTTCTTC	CASSYSGTAGAYNEQFF
few	TRBV2	.	TRBJ1-6	TGTGCCAGCGAGAGACAGAATAATTCACCCCTCCACTTT	CASERQNNSPLHF
.	TRBV24-1	.	TRBJ2-1	TGTGCCACCAGTGATTCAGGGAGCTCCTACAATGAGCAGTTCTTC	CATSDSGSSYNEQFF
.	TRBV5-1	.	TRBJ1-4	TGCGCCAGCAGCTTGGAGTTCTTAGGTGAAAAACTGTTTTTT	CASSLEFLGEKLFF
.	TRBV6-2/TRBV6-3	.	TRBJ2-7	TGTGCCAGCAGTTTTCACAACGAGCAGTACTTC	CASSFHNEQYF
.	TRBV29-1	TRBD1	TRBJ1-2	TGCAGCGTTGCCCGGACAGGGGGCATGGGCTACACCTTC	CSVARTGGMGYTF
once	TRBV11-3	.	TRBJ2-7	TGTGCCAGCAGCTACGGGGGCGAGATGTACGAGCAGTACTTC	CASSYGGEMYEQYF
.	TRBV4-1	TRBD1	TRBJ1-3	TGCGCCAGCAGTCTAAAGGGGGACAGTTTTTTTAGTGGAAACACCATATATTTT	CASSLKGDSFFSGNTIYF
.	TRBV7-9	.	TRBJ1-5	TGTGCCAGCAGCTTGGGGTCTCAGCCCCAGCATTTT	CASSLGSQPQHF
few	TRBV5-1	.	TRBJ2-7	TGCGCCAGCAGCTTGGGGGCAGCCAACTCCTACGAGCAGTACTTC	CASSLGAANSYEQYF
.	TRBV7-9	TRBD2	TRBJ2-7	TGTGCCAGCAGCCCGAGCGGGGTAGCAGGGTACGAGCAGTACTTC	CASSPSGVAGYEQYF
.	TRBV4-1	.	TRBJ1-6	TGCGCCAGCAGCCAAGTCGAACGTGTGAGAAATAATTCACCCCTCCACTTT	CASSQVERVRNNSPLHF
.	TRBV11-2	.	TRBJ1-1	TGTGCCAGCAGCTTTGGGGGTGAAGCTTTCTTT	CASSFGGEAFF
.	TRBV7-6	TRBD2	TRBJ2-2	TGTGCCAGCAGCTTTCGTCTAGCGGGGAGGAACACCGGGGAGCTGTTTTTT	CASSFRLAGRNTGELFF
once	TRBV28	.	TRBJ2-7	TGTGCCAGCAGTTTGGTGGTGGTGAGTTCCTACGAGCAGTACTTC	CASSLVVVSSYEQYF